The T cell receptor beta chain under discussion was sequenced for a study of cytotoxic CD8 clonotypes in ibrutinib-treated CLL (dated by TCRdb to about 2021). Background for the entire study: The cohort had 11 relapsed/refractory and roughly 15 treatment-naive patients; 17 were IGHV unmutated. Patients were still on ibrutinib when every remission and progressive disease sample was collected. Samples averaged roughly 260,000 productive templates and 94,082 productive rearrangements. Cryopreserved peripheral blood mononuclear cells were collected before treatment, at response, and at either disease progression or sustained remission. Of the 86 participants in the trial, about 26 had longitudinal samples available. Responses were partial in some 24 patients and complete in 2; after median roughly 69 months follow-up, around 14 stayed in remission and roughly twelve progressed. Samples at response were collected after a median of roughly twelve months of treatment, with a range of roughly 6 to 40 months. Results and caveats for the whole study, not just this receptor: Baseline clonality was found to be higher than that of age-matched healthy donors and was strongly correlated with circulating CD8+ T-cell counts. Sustained-remission and progressing patients did not have matched sampling times, and lymph node repertoires were not examined. Clonality rose at ibrutinib response, remained stable during sustained remission, and dropped back toward baseline at progression. Public clonotypes were found to be uncommon and were observed to contract or remain stable during treatment; the increase in clonality was shown to reflect expansion of private clonotypes at ibrutinib response.

On a MiSeq, deep resolution sequencing aimed for a depth between 1 in 1 million and 1 in 200,000 T cells, with each clonotype covered approximately 10x on average. TCR beta libraries were generated with the immunoSEQ hsTCRB Kit. As for the authors' bioinformatics: ImmunoSEQ Data Assistant and ImmunoSEQ Analyzer were used for data analysis, and V, D and J genes were assigned according to IMGT definitions. Clonality was computed as one minus normalized Shannon entropy of productive rearrangement frequencies, ranging from 0 to 1. Public clonotype analysis was restricted to overrepresented clonotypes comprising at least 0.05% of each patient's repertoire. Roughly 12 age-matched healthy donor repertoires from immuneACCESS were used as controls for clonality. As stored in TCRdb, this immuneACCESS dataset retains in-frame rearrangements with V and J assigned. A fraction of the clones does not appear; measured against another copy, unresolved V genes explain less than half of the discrepancy, and the remainder lacks a known reason. V and J calls and clone size come straight from that table; D and trimming were deduced from the DNA. The sample table records more than 150,000 clones; 72% of these occur just once. Roughly 13% of the sample belongs to the ten largest clones.

Including the terminal cysteine and phenylalanine, the CDR3 comprises 17 residues. The read is trimmed to its CDR3 DNA, 51 bases read in frame from base 1. The CDR1 and CDR2 encoded by the germline V gene are SGDLS and YYNGEE. After removal of 3 bases from V and 0 bases from J, the junction retains 8 bases not matched to a gene. This clone was counted between two and nine times. Its antigen is not yet known. Nothing much larger sits one base from this clone, and base qualities are not available. The sample's time point, from its label and the paper: around 25 months on ibrutinib. For TCR beta library preparation, roughly 2.2 micrograms of genomic DNA was extracted from cryopreserved PBMCs. Longitudinal blood samples from CLL patients receiving ibrutinib monotherapy were subjected to high-throughput TCR beta sequencing. The patients took part in an open-label, single-center phase 2 trial of ibrutinib monotherapy.

The chain is encoded by TRBV9 joined to TRBJ2-3, with 9 middle bases fitting TRBD1. Sample: PBMCs, taken after 24 months of ibrutinib treatment. The TCR sequence derives from a human donor with chronic lymphocytic leukemia. The DNA reads TGTGCCAGCAGCGCAAAGGACAGGGGTGGAAGCACAGATACGCAGTATTTT. Translated, this gives CASSAKDRGGSTDTQYF.